The clone carrying this T cell receptor (beta chain) occurred a few times. Being one base from a much bigger clone, this may be a read error. A read error is likely, as this CDR3 ends without the conserved phenylalanine or tryptophan. The CDR3 length is 19 residues. Per the germline V gene, CDR1 is SSHAT and CDR2 is FNYEAQ (reference sequence). The source of the sample is a study of neurological immune-mediated disorders. TCRdb ran MiXCR on the 5' RACE reads and lists one entry per CDR3 protein. The profile shows around 70,000 distinct CDR3 sequences, roughly 3% of them singletons. The sample consisted of PBMCs. The receptor's source is a woman aged 45-65 years with multiple sclerosis. This sequence joins TRBV7-7 and TRBJ2-4; 10 nucleotides line up with TRBD2. The CDR3 protein is CASSTRGLAGAKAKNIQYC. The CDR3 bases are TGTGCTAGCAGCACTAGAGGTCTAGCGGGGGCTAAAGCCAAAAACATTCAGTACTGC.